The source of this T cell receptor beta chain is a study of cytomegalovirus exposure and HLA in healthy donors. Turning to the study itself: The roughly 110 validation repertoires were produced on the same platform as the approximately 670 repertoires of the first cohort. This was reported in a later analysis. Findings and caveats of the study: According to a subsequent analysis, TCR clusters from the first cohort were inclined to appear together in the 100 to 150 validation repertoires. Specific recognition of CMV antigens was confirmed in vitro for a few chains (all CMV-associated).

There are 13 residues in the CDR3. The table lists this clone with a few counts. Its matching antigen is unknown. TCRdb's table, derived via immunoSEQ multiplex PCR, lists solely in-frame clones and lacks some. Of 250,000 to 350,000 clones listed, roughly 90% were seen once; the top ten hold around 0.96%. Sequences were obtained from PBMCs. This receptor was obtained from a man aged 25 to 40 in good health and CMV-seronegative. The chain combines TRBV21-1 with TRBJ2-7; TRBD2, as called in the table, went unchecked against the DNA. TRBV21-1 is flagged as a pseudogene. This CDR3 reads CASSPLSSYEQYF. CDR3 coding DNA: TGTGCCAGCAGCCCCCTTTCTTCCTACGAGCAGTACTTC.